This T cell receptor (beta chain) was obtained from a study of technical replicates of blood from a handful of donors. TCRdb's copy holds only in-frame clones and misses some; the assay was immunoSEQ multiplex PCR. The table shows 53,000 or so clones, with about 86% occurring only once. This clone was seen only once. The receptor comes from a human donor in good health. Some clones in this sample may be carry-over from other donors' samples. The material sequenced was PBMCs.

The CDR3 here is CASSSGGGASTDTQYF. CDR3 bases: TGCGCCAGCAGCTCAGGCGGGGGGGCTAGCACAGATACGCAGTATTTT. The chain employs TRBV5-1 and TRBJ2-3; 9 bases agree with TRBD2. The ends lost 3 bases at V and 0 bases at J; junction bases unmatched: 5. CDR1 is SGHRS, CDR2 YFSETQ, per germline. This CDR3 is 16 amino acids long.